This T cell receptor (beta chain) was captured in a study of blood T cell repertoires in COVID-19 (dated by TCRdb to about 2020). Looking at the study overall: Samples covering the acute and convalescent phases of COVID-19 were provided by collaborators in the United States, Italy and Spain. The prospective study material was composed of cDNA or gDNA derived from T cells, B-cell-depleted T cells, or PBMCs. HLA class I and class II types, where available, came from metadata supplied by the sample provider rather than from assay-based typing. A de-identified subject ID, COVID-19 status, age in years and sex were almost always included in the sample metadata. Samples came from the ongoing ImmuneRACE study (first 160 participants) plus 1,254 subjects from 6 global collaborators. Subjects who had been exposed to COVID-19, were actively infected with it, or had recovered from it provided the deeply sampled blood TCRbeta repertoires that made up the dataset. The repertoires were made available in a free public database intended to serve as a resource for research on the immune response to SARS-CoV-2. Here is what the overall study found, with its caveats: Clinical and demographic metadata were provided uncurated, with the amount varying by source and participant.

TCRbeta CDR3 regions were amplified from genomic DNA by means of the immunoSEQ Assay, a bias-controlled multiplex PCR. In the original analysis: The number of nucleated cells in each sample was estimated from the amplification of reference gene primers within the assay. To quantify the absolute abundance of each unique TCRbeta CDR3 rearrangement, sequence reads were collapsed and filtered. For each sample, productive Simpson clonality was calculated as the square root of Simpson's diversity index over productive rearrangements. Drawn from immuneACCESS, this table holds only the in-frame rearrangements with V and J called that TCRdb kept. Clones are partly lost; checked studies trace under half to an unresolved V gene and leave the rest unexplained. V and J calls and clone size are as listed in that table; D and trimming were resolved from the DNA. Counted in this sample were approximately 300,000 clones; about 85% of them appeared once. Of the sample, 0.87% falls within the top ten clones.

One collaborating source in Seattle enrolled patients during active infection and followed them longitudinally through the course of disease. The collaborating institutions used their own protocols to collect whole blood in K2EDTA tubes. For TCRbeta analysis, collaborators shipped samples in one of three forms: frozen whole blood, isolated PBMCs, or DNA extracted from either of those sample types. Details on this clone: Its binding antigen is unknown. Base qualities are not recorded, but no much larger clone differs from it by a single base.

This TCR derives from a human donor with COVID-19, enrolled during active disease. The donor label of this sample is uncertain. Sample: peripheral blood.

The CDR3 protein sequence reads: CASSTQGTGANVLTF. The DNA sequence is as follows: TGCGCCAGCAGCACACAGGGTACCGGGGCCAACGTCCTGACTTTC. The chain couples TRBV5-1 to TRBJ2-6, and possibly TRBD1, on 6 matching bases. Measured from the cysteine to the phenylalanine, the CDR3 is 15 residues long. Only the CDR3 DNA stays, 45 bases, in frame from base 1. The junction shows trimming of 4 bases on V and 4 bases on J, plus 12 bases between the germline ends. As encoded in the germline V gene, CDR1 is SGHRS while CDR2 is YFSETQ.